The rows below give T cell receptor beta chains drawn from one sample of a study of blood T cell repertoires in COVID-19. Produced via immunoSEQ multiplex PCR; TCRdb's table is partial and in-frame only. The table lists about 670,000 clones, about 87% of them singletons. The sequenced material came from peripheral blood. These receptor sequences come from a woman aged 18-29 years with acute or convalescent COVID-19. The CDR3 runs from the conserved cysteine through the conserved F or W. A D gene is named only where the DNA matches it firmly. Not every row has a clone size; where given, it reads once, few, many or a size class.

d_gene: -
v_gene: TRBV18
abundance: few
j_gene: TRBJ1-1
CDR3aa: CASSVAVAQNTEAFF
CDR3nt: TGTGCCAGCTCCGTTGCGGTCGCCCAGAACACTGAAGCTTTCTTT

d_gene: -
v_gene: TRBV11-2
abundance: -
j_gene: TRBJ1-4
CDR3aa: CASSHGRRREKLFF
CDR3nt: TGTGCCAGCAGCCACGGACGGAGGAGGGAAAAACTGTTTTTT

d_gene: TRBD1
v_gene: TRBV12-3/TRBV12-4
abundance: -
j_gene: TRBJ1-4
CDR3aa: CASSRGVLEKLFF
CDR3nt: TGTGCCAGCAGCAGGGGGGTCCTAGAAAAACTGTTTTTT

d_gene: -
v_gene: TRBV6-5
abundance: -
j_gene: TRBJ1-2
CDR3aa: CASQGLGAYGYTF
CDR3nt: TGTGCCAGCCAAGGGCTGGGGGCATATGGCTACACCTTC

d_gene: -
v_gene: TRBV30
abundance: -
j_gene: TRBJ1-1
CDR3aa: CAWSRITEAFF
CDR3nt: TGTGCCTGGAGTCGTATAACTGAAGCTTTCTTT

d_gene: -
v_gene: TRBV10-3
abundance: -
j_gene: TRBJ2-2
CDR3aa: CAIRTVLENTGELFF
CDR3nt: TGTGCCATCAGGACAGTCTTGGAGAACACCGGGGAGCTGTTTTTT

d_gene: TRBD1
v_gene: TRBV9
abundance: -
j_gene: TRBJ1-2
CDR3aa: CASSPGQGHGYTF
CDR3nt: TGTGCCAGCAGCCCGGGACAGGGGCATGGCTACACCTTC

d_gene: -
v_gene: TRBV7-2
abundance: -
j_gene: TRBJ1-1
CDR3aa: CASSLARGNTEAFF
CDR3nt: TGTGCCAGCAGCTTAGCGCGGGGTAACACTGAAGCTTTCTTT

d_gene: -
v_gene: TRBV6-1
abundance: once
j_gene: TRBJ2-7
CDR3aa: CASSEVQFSPSYEQYF
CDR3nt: TGTGCCAGCAGTGAAGTTCAGTTTTCACCTTCCTACGAGCAGTACTTC

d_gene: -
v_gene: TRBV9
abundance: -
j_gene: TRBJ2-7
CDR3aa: CASSVGLGSYEQYF
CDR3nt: TGTGCCAGCAGCGTGGGGCTAGGCTCCTACGAGCAGTACTTC

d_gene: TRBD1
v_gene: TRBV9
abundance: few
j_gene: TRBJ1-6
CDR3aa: CASSLTGTGEINSPLHF
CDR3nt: TGTGCCAGCAGCCTGACAGGGACAGGGGAGATCAATTCACCCCTCCACTTT

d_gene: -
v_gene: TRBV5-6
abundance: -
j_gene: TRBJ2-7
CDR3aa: CASSRGGYSYEQYF
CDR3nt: TGTGCCAGCAGTCGAGGAGGATACTCCTACGAGCAGTACTTC

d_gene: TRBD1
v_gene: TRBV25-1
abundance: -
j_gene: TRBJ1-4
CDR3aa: CASSDATGQGVKKLFF
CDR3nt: TGTGCCAGCAGTGATGCGACAGGGCAGGGTGTAAAAAAACTGTTTTTT

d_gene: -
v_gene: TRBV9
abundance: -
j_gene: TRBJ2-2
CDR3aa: CASSVGAEGELFF
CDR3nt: TGTGCCAGCAGCGTAGGTGCGGAAGGGGAGCTGTTTTTT

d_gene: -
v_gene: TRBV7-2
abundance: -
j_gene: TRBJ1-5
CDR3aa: CASSQKDNFGQPQHF
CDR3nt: TGTGCCAGCAGTCAAAAGGACAACTTTGGGCAGCCCCAGCATTTT